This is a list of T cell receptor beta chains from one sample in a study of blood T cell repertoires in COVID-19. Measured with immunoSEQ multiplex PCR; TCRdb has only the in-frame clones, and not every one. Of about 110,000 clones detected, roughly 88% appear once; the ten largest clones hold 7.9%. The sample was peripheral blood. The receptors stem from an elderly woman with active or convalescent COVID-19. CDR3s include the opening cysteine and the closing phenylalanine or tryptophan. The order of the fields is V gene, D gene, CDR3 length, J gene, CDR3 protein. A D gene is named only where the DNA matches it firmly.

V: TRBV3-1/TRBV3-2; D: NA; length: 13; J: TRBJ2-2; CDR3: CASSHRQARELFF
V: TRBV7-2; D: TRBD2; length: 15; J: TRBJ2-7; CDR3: CASSPTSGGSYEQYF
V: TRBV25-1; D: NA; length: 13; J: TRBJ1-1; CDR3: CASSDPVYTEAFF
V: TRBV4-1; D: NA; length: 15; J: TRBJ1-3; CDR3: CASSQEGVGGNTIYF
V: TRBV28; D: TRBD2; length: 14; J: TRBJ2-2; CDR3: CASLGGGRTGELFF
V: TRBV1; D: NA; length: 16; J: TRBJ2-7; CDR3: CTSSPRGGRAPYEQYF
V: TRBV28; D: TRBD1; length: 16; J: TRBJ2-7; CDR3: CASSLGQGAQIYEQYF
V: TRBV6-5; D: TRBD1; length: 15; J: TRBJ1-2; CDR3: CASRKPGTGHLGYTF
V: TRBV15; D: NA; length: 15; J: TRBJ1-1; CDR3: CATSREGLFSGKAFF
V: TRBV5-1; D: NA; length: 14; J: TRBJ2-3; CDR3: CASSHGLPTDTQYF
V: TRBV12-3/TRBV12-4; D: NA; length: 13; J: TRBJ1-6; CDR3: CASSREAAVTLHF
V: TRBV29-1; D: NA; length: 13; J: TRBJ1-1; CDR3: CSVINYSNTEAFF
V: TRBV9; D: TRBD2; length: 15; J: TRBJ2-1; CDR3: CASSEGLAVYNEQFF
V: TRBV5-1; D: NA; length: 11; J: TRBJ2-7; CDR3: CASSLALEQYF
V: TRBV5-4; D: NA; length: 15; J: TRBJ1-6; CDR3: CASSLFAAGNSPLHF
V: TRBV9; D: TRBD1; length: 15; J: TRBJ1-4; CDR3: CASSPRQGREEKLFF
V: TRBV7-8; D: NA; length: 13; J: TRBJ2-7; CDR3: CASSFQGSYEQYF
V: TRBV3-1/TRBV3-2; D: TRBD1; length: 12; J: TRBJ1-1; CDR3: CASSTRQGTAFF
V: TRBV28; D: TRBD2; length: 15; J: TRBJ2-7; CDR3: CASRARGGTSFEQYF
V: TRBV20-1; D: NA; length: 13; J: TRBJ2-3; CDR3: CSASSGRTDTQYF
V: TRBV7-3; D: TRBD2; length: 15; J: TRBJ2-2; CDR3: CASSGLAGGTGELFF
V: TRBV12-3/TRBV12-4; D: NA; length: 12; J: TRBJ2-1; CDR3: CASTIGRGEQFF
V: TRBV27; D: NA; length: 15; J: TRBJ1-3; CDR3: CASSLKSYSGNTIYF
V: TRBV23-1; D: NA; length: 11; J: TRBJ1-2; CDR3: CASSRGLRYTF
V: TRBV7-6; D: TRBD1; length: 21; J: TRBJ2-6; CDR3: CASSSYRGQGLLSSGANVLTF
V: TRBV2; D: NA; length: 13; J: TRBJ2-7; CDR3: CARARTGAYEQYF
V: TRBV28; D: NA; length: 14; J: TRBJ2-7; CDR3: CASRFGGGGYEQYF
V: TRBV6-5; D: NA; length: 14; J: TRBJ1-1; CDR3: CASSRQIQNTEAFF
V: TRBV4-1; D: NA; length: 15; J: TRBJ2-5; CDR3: CASSQTMGTQETQYF
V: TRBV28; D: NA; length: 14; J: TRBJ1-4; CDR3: CASSPGWGNEKLFF